This T cell receptor (beta chain) appears in the sequencing data of a study of HIV-infected patients and healthy controls. TCRdb independently ran MiXCR on the 5' RACE reads; one entry per CDR3 protein. The sample consists of around 58,000 distinct CDR3 sequences, over 15% of them appearing once. This clonotype was detected many times. Germline loops: CDR1 DFQATT, CDR2 SNEGSKA (reference sequence). The ends were cut back, 0 bases at V and 6 bases at J, with 6 bases in the middle. CDR3 size: 12 residues. The clonotype originates from a human donor in good health. The V call is TRBV20-1, the J call TRBJ2-4, with D unclear. Sequencing used CD4+ T cells from blood. The CDR3 DNA reads as TGCAGTGCTAGAGATACCGTAAACATTCAGTACTTC. It is translated as CSARDTVNIQYF.